The source of this TCR beta chain is a study of T cell changes during pregnancy in multiple sclerosis. CDR1 SEHNR and CDR2 FQNEAQ come from the germline V gene (reference sequence). V lost 5 bases, J lost 5 bases, and 23 bases lay in between. This CDR3 has 17 residues. The repertoire was sequenced with immunoSEQ multiplex PCR; TCRdb's copy has only in-frame clones and lacks some. The sample comprises tens of thousands of clones, roughly 92% of which are singletons, and 1.5% to 2% rests with the top ten. This sample comprised peripheral blood, obtained in the first trimester of pregnancy. The V and J genes are TRBV7-9 and TRBJ2-3; D perhaps matches TRBD1 (6 bases). The source of this sequence is a female donor in good health, enrolled as a control in a pregnancy study. The CDR3 here is CASSKGSRGRARDTQYF. As DNA, the CDR3 is TGTGCCAGCAGCAAAGGGAGCAGGGGAAGAGCAAGAGATACGCAGTATTTT. Supplemented by reference TRBV7-9 and TRBJ2-3, the full variable domain reads DTGVSQNPRHKITKRGQNVTFRCDPISEHNRLYWYRQTLGQGPEFLTYFQNEAQLEKSRLLSDRFSAERPKGSFSTLEIQRTEQGDSAMYLCASSKGSRGRARDTQYFGPGTRLTVL.